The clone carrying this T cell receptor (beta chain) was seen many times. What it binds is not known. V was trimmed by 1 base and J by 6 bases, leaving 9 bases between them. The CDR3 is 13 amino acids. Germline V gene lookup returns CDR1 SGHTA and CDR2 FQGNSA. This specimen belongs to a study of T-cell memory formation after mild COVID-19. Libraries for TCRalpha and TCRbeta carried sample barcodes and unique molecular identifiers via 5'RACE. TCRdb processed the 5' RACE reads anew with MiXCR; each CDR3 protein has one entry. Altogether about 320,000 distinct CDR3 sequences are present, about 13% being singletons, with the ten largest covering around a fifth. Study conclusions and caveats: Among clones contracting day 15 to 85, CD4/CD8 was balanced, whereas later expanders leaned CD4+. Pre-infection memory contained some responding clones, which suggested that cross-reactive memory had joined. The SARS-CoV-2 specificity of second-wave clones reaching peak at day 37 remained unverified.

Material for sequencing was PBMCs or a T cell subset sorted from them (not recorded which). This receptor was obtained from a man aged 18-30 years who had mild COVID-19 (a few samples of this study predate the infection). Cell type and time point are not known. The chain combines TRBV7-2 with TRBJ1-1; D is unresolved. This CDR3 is CASSLGGFAEAFF. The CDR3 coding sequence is TGTGCCAGCAGCTTAGGAGGGTTCGCTGAAGCTTTCTTT. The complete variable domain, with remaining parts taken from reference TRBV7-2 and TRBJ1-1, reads GAGVSQSPSNKVTEKGKDVELRCDPISGHTALYWYRQSLGQGLEFLIYFQGNSAPDKSGLPSDRFSAERTGGSVSTLTIQRTQQEDSAVYLCASSLGGFAEAFFGQGTRLTVV.